This T cell receptor beta chain was retrieved from a study of T-cell memory formation after mild COVID-19. The CDR3 runs to 14 residues. Germline CDR1 MGHRA, CDR2 YSYEKL. Deletions cut 4 bases from V and 4 bases from J, with 13 bases between. A few counts support this clonotype. Via MiXCR, TCRdb re-called the 5' RACE reads, giving one row per CDR3 protein. The data hold roughly 120,000 distinct CDR3 sequences, with approximately 16% observed a single time. The TCR comes from an adult woman who had mild COVID-19 (a few samples of this study predate the infection). Cell type and time point are not known. The chain links TRBV4-1 to TRBJ2-5, with D perhaps TRBD1 (6 bases). The sample was PBMCs or a T cell subset sorted from them (not recorded which). CDR3 sequence reads: CASSLLTGGETQYF. CDR3 bases: TGCGCCAGCAGCCTTTTGACAGGAGGAGAGACCCAGTACTTC.